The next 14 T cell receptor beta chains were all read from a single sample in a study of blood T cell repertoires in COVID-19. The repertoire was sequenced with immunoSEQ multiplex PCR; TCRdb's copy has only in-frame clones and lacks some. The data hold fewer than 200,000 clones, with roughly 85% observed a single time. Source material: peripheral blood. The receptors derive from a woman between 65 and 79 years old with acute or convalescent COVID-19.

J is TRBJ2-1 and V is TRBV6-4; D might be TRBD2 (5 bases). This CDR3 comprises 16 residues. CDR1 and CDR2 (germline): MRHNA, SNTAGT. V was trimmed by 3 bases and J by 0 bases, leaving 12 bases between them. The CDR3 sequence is CASSEDYPDSYNEQFF. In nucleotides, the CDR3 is TGTGCCAGCAGTGAAGACTACCCAGACTCCTACAATGAGCAGTTCTTC.

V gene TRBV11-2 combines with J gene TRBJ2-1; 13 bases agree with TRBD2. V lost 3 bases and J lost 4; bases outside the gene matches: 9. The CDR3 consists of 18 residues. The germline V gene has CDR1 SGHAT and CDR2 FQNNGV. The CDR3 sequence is CASSFTSGRARGYNEQFF. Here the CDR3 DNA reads TGTGCCAGCAGCTTTACTAGCGGGAGGGCGAGGGGTTACAATGAGCAGTTCTTC. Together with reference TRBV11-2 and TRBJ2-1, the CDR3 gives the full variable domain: EAGVAQSPRYKIIEKRQSVAFWCNPISGHATLYWYQQILGQGPKLLIQFQNNGVVDDSQLPKDRFSAERLKGVDSTLKIQPAKLEDSAVYLCASSFTSGRARGYNEQFFGPGTRLTVL.

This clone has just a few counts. The CDR3 sequence: CASSGQGHTEAFF. In DNA form, the CDR3 reads TGTGCCAGCTCAGGACAGGGACACACTGAAGCTTTCTTT. This rearrangement joins TRBV18 to TRBJ1-1; 8 nucleotides match TRBD1. The CDR3 runs to 13 residues. V was clipped by 5 bases and J by 3 bases; unmatched bases: 2. CDR1 is KGHSH and CDR2 is LQKENI in the germline V gene.

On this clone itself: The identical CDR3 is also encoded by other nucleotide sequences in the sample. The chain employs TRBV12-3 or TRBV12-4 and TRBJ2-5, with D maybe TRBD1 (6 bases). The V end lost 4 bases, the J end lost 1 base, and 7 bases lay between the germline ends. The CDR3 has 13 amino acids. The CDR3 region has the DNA TGTGCCAGCAGTTCGACAGGCCAAGAGACCCAGTACTTC. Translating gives CASSSTGQETQYF.

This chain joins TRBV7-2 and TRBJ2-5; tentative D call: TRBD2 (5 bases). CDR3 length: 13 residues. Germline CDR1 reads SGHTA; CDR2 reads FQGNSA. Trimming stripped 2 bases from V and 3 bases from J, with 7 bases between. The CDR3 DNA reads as TGTGCCAGCAGCTTATGGGAGAAAGAGACCCAGTACTTC. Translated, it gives CASSLWEKETQYF.

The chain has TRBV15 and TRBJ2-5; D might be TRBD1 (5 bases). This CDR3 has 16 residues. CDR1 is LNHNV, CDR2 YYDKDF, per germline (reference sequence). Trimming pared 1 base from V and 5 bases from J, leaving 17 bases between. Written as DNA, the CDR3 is TGTGCCACCAGCAGAGGAGCGCAGGGAATAGTGGAGACCCAGTACTTC. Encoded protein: CATSRGAQGIVETQYF.

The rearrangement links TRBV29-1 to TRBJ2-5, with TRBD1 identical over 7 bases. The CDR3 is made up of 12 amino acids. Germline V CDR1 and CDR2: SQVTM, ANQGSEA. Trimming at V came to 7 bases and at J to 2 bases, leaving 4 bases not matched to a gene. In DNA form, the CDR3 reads TGCAGCGGGGGACAGTTACAAGAGACCCAGTACTTC. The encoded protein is CSGGQLQETQYF. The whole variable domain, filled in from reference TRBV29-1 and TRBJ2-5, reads SAVISQKPSRDICQRGTSLTIQCQVDSQVTMMFWYRQQPGQSLTLIATANQGSEATYESGFVIDKFPISRPNLTFSTLTVSNMSPEDSSIYLCSGGQLQETQYFGPGTRLLVL.

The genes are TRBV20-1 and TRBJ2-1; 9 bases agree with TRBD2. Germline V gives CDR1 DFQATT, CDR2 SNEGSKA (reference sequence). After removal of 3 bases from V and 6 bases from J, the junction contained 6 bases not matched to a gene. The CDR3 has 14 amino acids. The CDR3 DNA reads TGCAGTGCTAGTGTGACTAGCGGAAGCAATGAGCAGTTCTTC. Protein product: CSASVTSGSNEQFF.

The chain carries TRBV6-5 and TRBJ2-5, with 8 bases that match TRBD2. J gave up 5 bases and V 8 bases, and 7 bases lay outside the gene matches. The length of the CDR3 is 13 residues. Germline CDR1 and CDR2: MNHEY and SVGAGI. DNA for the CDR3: TGTGCCAGCTCCCGGACTAGCCCGGAGACCCAGTACTTC. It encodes CASSRTSPETQYF.

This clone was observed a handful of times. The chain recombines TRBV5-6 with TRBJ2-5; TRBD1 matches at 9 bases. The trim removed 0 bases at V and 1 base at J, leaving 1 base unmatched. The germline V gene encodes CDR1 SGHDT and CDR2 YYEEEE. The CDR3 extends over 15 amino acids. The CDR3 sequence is CASSLGTGVQETQYF. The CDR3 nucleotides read TGTGCCAGCAGCTTGGGGACAGGGGTCCAAGAGACCCAGTACTTC.

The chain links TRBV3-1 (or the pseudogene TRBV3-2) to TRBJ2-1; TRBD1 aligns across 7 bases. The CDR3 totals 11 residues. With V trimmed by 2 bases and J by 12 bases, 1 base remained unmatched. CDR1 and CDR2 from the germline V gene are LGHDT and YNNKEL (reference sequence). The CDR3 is CASSQNRGQFF. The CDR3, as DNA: TGTGCCAGCAGCCAAAACAGGGGGCAGTTCTTC.

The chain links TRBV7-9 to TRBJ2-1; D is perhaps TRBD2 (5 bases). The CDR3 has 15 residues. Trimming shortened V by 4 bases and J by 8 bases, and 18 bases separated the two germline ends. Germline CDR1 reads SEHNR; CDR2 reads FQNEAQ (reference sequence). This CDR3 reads CASSSTRGMRDEQFF. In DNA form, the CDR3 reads TGTGCCAGCAGCTCAACTAGAGGGATGCGCGATGAGCAGTTCTTC.

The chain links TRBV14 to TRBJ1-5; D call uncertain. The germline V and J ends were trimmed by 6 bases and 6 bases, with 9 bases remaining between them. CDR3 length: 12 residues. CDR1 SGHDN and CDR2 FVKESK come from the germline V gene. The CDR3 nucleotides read TGTGCCAGCAGTCTAGGGAGTCAGCCCCAGCATTTT. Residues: CASSLGSQPQHF.

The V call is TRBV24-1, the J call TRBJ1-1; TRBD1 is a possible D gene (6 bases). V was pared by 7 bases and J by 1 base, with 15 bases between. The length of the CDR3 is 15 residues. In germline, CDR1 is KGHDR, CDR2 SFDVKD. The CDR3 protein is CATSQTGTKNTEAFF. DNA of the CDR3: TGTGCCACCAGCCAGACAGGAACCAAGAACACTGAAGCTTTCTTT.